This TCR beta chain is drawn from a study of cytomegalovirus exposure and HLA in healthy donors. Regarding the study as a whole: In a later analysis, a missense DCLRE1C variant was linked to TCR beta V- and J-gene trimming.

The PCR ran on 60 Vbeta and 13 Jbeta primers. Some clones are missing from TCRdb's copy, which holds only in-frame ones; the method was immunoSEQ multiplex PCR. The table has approximately 92,000 clones, 65% to 90% seen once; the top ten hold approximately 4%. Comments on this clone: Its antigen is not known.

The CDR3 spans 16 residues. Germline assignment: CDR1 LNHNV and CDR2 YYDKDF (reference sequence). Trimming pared 1 base from V and 1 base from J, leaving 11 bases between. The TCR was taken from a woman aged 70-85 years in good health and CMV-seropositive. The V gene is TRBV15, the J gene TRBJ1-5; a possible D gene is TRBD1 (5 bases). The source material was PBMCs. The CDR3 sequence: CATSRVGQGSNQPQHF. The CDR3, as DNA: TGTGCCACCAGCAGAGTTGGTCAGGGAAGCAATCAGCCCCAGCATTTT.